This T cell receptor beta chain appears in the sequencing data of a study of blood T cell repertoires in COVID-19. Germline CDR1 reads MGHRA; CDR2 reads YSYEKL. This CDR3 region has 18 residues. V lost 0 bases to trimming and J lost 3 bases; unmatched junction nucleotides: 11. The repertoire was sequenced with immunoSEQ multiplex PCR; TCRdb's copy has only in-frame clones and lacks some. The sample has hundreds of thousands of clones, just under 90% seen once. Individuals aged about 18 to 89 years were recruited from fewer than 25 US areas. Either two negative PCRs, clearance, or symptom resolution qualified Cohort 3 donors as recovered. This clone was seen many times.

Sequenced sample: PBMCs or T cells enriched from blood (not recorded which). This sequence was found in a woman aged 45-60 years who had recovered from COVID-19. This chain joins TRBV4-1 and TRBJ1-2, with TRBD1 identical over 9 bases. Written as DNA, the CDR3 is TGCGCCAGCAGCCAAGAGTCGGGACAGGGTTTATTTGACTATGGCTACACCTTC. It is translated as CASSQESGQGLFDYGYTF.